Listed below are T cell receptor beta chains from one sample, sequenced in a study of blood T cells in healthy people across ages. One entry per CDR3 protein results from TCRdb running MiXCR on the 5' RACE reads. The repertoire holds about 1.7 million distinct CDR3 sequences, 28% seen once, with about 8% in the top ten. Source material: blood. The receptors shown here come from a woman in her twenties or thirties in good health. The CDR3 runs from the conserved cysteine through the conserved F or W. Each record gives: clone size, D gene, J gene, V gene, CDR3 DNA, CDR3 protein. D genes are given only for firm matches. Size values are once, few and many counts, or a class for expanded clones, and some rows have none.

>few|TRBD2|TRBJ2-1|TRBV5-5
TGTGCCAGCAGCTTAATCGAGGGGCTAGCGGGGATTAGTGAGCAGTTCTTC
CASSLIEGLAGISEQFF
>-|-|TRBJ1-1|TRBV12-3/TRBV12-4
TGTACCAGCAGTTTAGTAGGGATTGACACTGAAGCTTTCTTT
CTSSLVGIDTEAFF
>-|-|TRBJ2-3|TRBV2
TGTGCCAGCAGTTCCGACGGTAATACGCAGTATTTT
CASSSDGNTQYF
>-|-|TRBJ2-7|TRBV5-1
TGCGCCAGCCGCGCGGCCTCCTACAATGAGCAGTACTTC
CASRAASYNEQYF
>many|-|TRBJ2-7|TRBV4-3
TGCGCCAGCAGCCAATTCTCGGGGGCAGAAGAGCAGTACTTC
CASSQFSGAEEQYF
>-|-|TRBJ1-5|TRBV21-1
TGTGCCAGCCCCCGGGGTACGGGTGTGCAGCCCCAGCATTTT
CASPRGTGVQPQHF
>-|TRBD2|TRBJ2-7|TRBV5-1
TGCGCCAGCAGCCCGCTTGGGGCTAGCGGGGGTCCCCGGAACGAGCAGTACTTC
CASSPLGASGGPRNEQYF
>many|TRBD2|TRBJ2-7|TRBV5-5
TGTGCCAGCAGCTTGGGACCCAGCGGGAGGTCCTACGAGCAGTACTTC
CASSLGPSGRSYEQYF
>-|TRBD1|TRBJ1-2|TRBV24-1
TGTGCCACCAGTGATCCCCGGACAGGGGGGAGCTATGGCTACACCTTC
CATSDPRTGGSYGYTF
>-|-|TRBJ2-5|TRBV21-1
TGTGCCAGCACCACGACCAGGGCCCAAGAGACCCAGTACTTC
CASTTTRAQETQYF
>-|-|TRBJ2-7|TRBV25-1
TGTGCCAGCAGCACACCGAAAGGGGGCTACGAGCAGTACTTC
CASSTPKGGYEQYF
>-|-|TRBJ2-3|TRBV29-1
TGCAGCGTGGGGCCGGGTTTGCGCGGGAACACAGATACGCAGTATTTT
CSVGPGLRGNTDTQYF
>-|-|TRBJ2-7|TRBV21-1
TGTGCCAGCAGCAAAGGCTCAGGCCAGGGGGACTACGAGCAGTACTTC
CASSKGSGQGDYEQYF
>few|TRBD2|TRBJ2-7|TRBV7-2
TGTGCCAGCAGCCCGGGTGGAGGGAGGGCCTTCGCGCAGTACTTC
CASSPGGGRAFAQYF
>few|-|TRBJ2-7|TRBV27
TGTGCCAGCAAAAAGGGGAAGGGCTCCTACGAGCAGTACTTC
CASKKGKGSYEQYF
>-|-|TRBJ2-1|TRBV14
TGTGCCAGCAGCGGGCCCAGCGTTTACAATGAGCAGTTCTTC
CASSGPSVYNEQFF
>many|-|TRBJ1-2|TRBV27
TGTGCCAGCGGGAGCTCAAGGGTTGGCTACACCTTC
CASGSSRVGYTF
>-|TRBD2|TRBJ2-2|TRBV7-3
TGTGCCAGCAGCGTCTCGGCGAGCGGGGGATACACCGGGGAGCTGTTTTTT
CASSVSASGGYTGELFF
>many|-|TRBJ1-2|TRBV29-1
TGCAGCGTTGAAGATGTTCGAAAGGAGGGCCCCTATGGCTACACCTTC
CSVEDVRKEGPYGYTF
>-|-|TRBJ2-5|TRBV2
TGTGCCAGCACCCTAGGGGGAGTAGCAGTGGAAGAGACCCAGTACTTC
CASTLGGVAVEETQYF
>-|-|TRBJ2-7|TRBV12-3/TRBV12-4
TGTGCCAGCAGCCGACCAACGAGATATAGTGACGAGCAGTACTTC
CASSRPTRYSDEQYF
>-|-|TRBJ2-1|TRBV15
TGTGCCACCGGAGGGGAAGTAGATTCCAATGAGCAGTTCTTC
CATGGEVDSNEQFF